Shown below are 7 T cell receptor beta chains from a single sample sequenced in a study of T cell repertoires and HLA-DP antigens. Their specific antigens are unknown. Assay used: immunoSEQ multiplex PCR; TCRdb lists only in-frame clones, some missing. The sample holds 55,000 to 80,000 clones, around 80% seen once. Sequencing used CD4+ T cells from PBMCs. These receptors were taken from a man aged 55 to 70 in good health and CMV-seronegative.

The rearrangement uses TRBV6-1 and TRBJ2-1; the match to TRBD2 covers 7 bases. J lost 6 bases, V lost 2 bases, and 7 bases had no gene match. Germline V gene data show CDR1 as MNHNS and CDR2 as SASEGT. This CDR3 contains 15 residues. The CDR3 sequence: CASSEIGGRGNEQFF. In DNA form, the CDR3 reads TGTGCCAGCAGTGAAATAGGCGGGAGAGGCAATGAGCAGTTCTTC.

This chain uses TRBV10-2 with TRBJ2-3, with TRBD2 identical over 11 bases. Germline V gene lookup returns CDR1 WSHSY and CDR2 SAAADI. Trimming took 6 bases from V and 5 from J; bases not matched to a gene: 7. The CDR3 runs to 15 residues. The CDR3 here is CASRLAGGQLDTQYF. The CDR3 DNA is TGCGCCAGCAGATTAGCGGGGGGGCAACTAGATACGCAGTATTTT.

CDR3 residues: CASSIIRTGSGGYTF. The CDR3 DNA sequence: TGTGCCAGTAGTATTATCCGCACGGGTAGCGGTGGCTACACCTTC. This chain connects TRBV19 to TRBJ1-2; D unclear. With 3 bases removed from V and 7 bases from J, the gap between germline ends came to 18 bases. The CDR3 has 15 amino acids. The germline V gene encodes CDR1 LNHDA and CDR2 SQIVND (reference sequence).

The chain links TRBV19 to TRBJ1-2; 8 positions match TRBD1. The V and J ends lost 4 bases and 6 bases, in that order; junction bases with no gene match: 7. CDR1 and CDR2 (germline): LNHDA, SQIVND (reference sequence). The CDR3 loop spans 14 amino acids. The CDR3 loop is CASSKRQGTDGYTF. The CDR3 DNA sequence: TGTGCCAGTAGTAAACGACAGGGGACAGATGGCTACACCTTC.

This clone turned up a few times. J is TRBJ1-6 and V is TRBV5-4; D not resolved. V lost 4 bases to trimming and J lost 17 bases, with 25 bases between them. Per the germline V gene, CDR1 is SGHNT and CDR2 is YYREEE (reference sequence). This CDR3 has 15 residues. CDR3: CASSRLSAGPQEVHF. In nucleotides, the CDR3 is TGTGCCAGCAGCCGACTTTCCGCAGGCCCCCAGGAAGTCCACTTT.

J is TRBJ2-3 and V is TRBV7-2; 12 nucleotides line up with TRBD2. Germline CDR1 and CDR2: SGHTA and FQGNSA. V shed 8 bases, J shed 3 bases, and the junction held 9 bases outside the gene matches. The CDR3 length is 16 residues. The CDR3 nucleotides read TGTGCCAGCGGGGGATTAGGGACTAGCGGGACAGATACGCAGTATTTT. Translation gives CASGGLGTSGTDTQYF.

The CDR3 loop is CASSQGLVRDPRETQYF. Here the CDR3 DNA reads TGTGCCAGCAGCCAAGGTTTGGTCCGGGACCCTAGAGAGACCCAGTACTTC. The V and J genes are TRBV4-2 and TRBJ2-5, with D possibly being TRBD1 or TRBD2 (5 bases each). There are 17 residues in the CDR3. Germline V gives CDR1 LGHNA, CDR2 YNFKEQ. The ends were cut back, 1 base at V and 4 bases at J, with 19 bases in the middle.